The 9 T cell receptor beta chains reported below all come from one sample, sequenced in a study of T cells in Graves' hyperthyroidism and ophthalmopathy. TCR beta CDR3 regions were amplified from RNA transcripts. The TCR CDR3 was amplified in a first-round RT-PCR using the HTBI primer set. A single record per CDR3 protein comes from TCRdb applying MiXCR to the multiplex PCR reads. The data contain hundreds of thousands of distinct CDR3 sequences, about 20% of them singletons. The sequencing sample was made of blood. These receptors were obtained from a man in his forties or fifties with Graves' ophthalmopathy.

This clonotype was seen ten or more times. CDR3 in DNA: TGTGCCAGCAGCGTAGGGACCTACTCCTACAATGAGCAGTTCTTC. It is translated as CASSVGTYSYNEQFF. The gene calls are TRBV9 and TRBJ2-1; D unresolved. The CDR3 covers 15 residues. V lost 0 bases and J 0 bases, leaving 7 bases between the germline ends. Per germline, CDR1 SGDLS and CDR2 YYNGEE. The complete variable domain, with remaining parts taken from reference TRBV9 and TRBJ2-1, reads DSGVTQTPKHLITATGQRVTLRCSPRSGDLSVYWYQQSLDQGLQFLIQYYNGEERAKGNILERFSAQQFPDLHSELNLSSLELGDSALYFCASSVGTYSYNEQFFGPGTRLTVL.

The chain links TRBV7-9 to TRBJ1-4, with D perhaps TRBD1 (6 bases). The CDR3 is made up of 19 amino acids. Trimming pared 6 bases from V and 5 bases from J, leaving 28 bases between. Germline V gene data show CDR1 as SEHNR and CDR2 as FQNEAQ (reference sequence). CDR3 sequence: CASSPPMGTGRVYNEKLFF. The CDR3 region has the DNA TGTGCCAGCAGTCCGCCCATGGGAACAGGGAGAGTTTACAATGAAAAACTGTTTTTT.

This clonotype has a handful of counts. The chain employs TRBV5-1 and TRBJ2-7, with 8 bases matching TRBD2. This CDR3 region has 14 residues. V was pared by 2 bases and J by 5 bases, with 6 bases of the junction left unmatched. Germline V gene sequence: CDR1 SGHRS, CDR2 YFSETQ. The CDR3 DNA is TGCGCCAGCAGCTTAGGTAGCGGGACTGACGAGCAGTACTTC. Amino acid sequence: CASSLGSGTDEQYF. Full variable domain (outside the CDR3, taken from reference TRBV5-1 and TRBJ2-7): KAGVTQTPRYLIKTRGQQVTLSCSPISGHRSVSWYQQTPGQGLQFLFEYFSETQRNKGNFPGRFSGRQFSNSRSEMNVSTLELGDSALYLCASSLGSGTDEQYFGPGTRLTVT.

The sample holds one count of this clonotype. The chain employs TRBV7-6 and TRBJ2-1; TRBD2 matches 7 bases. Germline lookup yields CDR1 SGHVS and CDR2 FNYEAQ. CDR3 length equals 15 residues. V lost 7 bases, J lost 1 base, and 7 bases stayed unmatched. The CDR3, as DNA: TGTGCCAGCACCACCCGGGGGGAATCCTACAATGAGCAGTTCTTC. It encodes CASTTRGESYNEQFF.

In this sample, this clonotype turned up a few times. This chain links TRBV7-9 with TRBJ2-1; TRBD2 matches at 11 bases. CDR3 length: 17 amino acids. V shed 7 bases and J 4 bases; nucleotides not matched to a gene: 12. The germline CDR1 and CDR2 sequences are SEHNR and FQNEAQ (reference sequence). The CDR3 nucleotides read TGTGCCAGCAAGCAGGTAGTTGGGACTAGCGGATACAATGAGCAGTTCTTC. Encoded protein: CASKQVVGTSGYNEQFF.

The rearrangement joins TRBV9 to TRBJ1-5; D gene ambiguous. This CDR3 spans 15 amino acids. V was trimmed by 4 bases and J by 4 bases, leaving 15 bases between them. Germline V CDR1 and CDR2: SGDLS, YYNGEE. The DNA for the CDR3 is TGTGCCAGCAGCATGGGCAGAGATCTAAATCAGCCCCAGCATTTT. Residues: CASSMGRDLNQPQHF.

This clonotype was counted between two and nine times. The chain couples TRBV10-3 to TRBJ1-5; 8 bases line up with TRBD1. There are 20 residues in the CDR3. CDR1 is ENHRY, CDR2 SYGVKD, per germline. V dropped 4 bases and J dropped 5; count of bases not matched to a gene: 22. This chain's CDR3 is CAISVGFWDRSAIKDQPQHF. CDR3 coding DNA: TGTGCCATCAGTGTAGGTTTCTGGGACAGGAGTGCGATTAAAGATCAGCCCCAGCATTTT.

The CDR3 spells CATSKDNEKLFF. The CDR3, as DNA: TGTGCCACCTCTAAGGACAATGAAAAACTGTTTTTT. The V and J genes are TRBV15 and TRBJ1-4, with D uncertain. The germline V gene encodes CDR1 LNHNV and CDR2 YYDKDF (reference sequence). V lost 8 bases and J lost 5, with 9 bases in between. This CDR3 contains 12 residues.

The chain carries TRBV5-5 and TRBJ2-1; the D gene is possibly TRBD1 (5 bases). The CDR3 runs 15 residues. Trimming took 1 base from V and 4 from J, leaving 12 bases between them. The germline gives CDR1 SGHKS, CDR2 YYEKEE (reference sequence). Written as DNA, the CDR3 is TGTGCCAGCAGCTTGTATCCGACAGTATACAATGAGCAGTTCTTC. Amino acids: CASSLYPTVYNEQFF.